This T cell receptor (beta chain) was captured by sequencing in a study of cytotoxic CD8 clonotypes in ibrutinib-treated CLL. In germline, CDR1 is SEHNR, CDR2 FQNEAQ (reference sequence). The CDR3 has 14 amino acids. Trimming removed 1 base from V and 8 bases from J, with 12 bases in between. Sequencing sought depths of 1 in 200,000 to 1 in 1 million T cells. Libraries were prepared by immunoSEQ multiplex PCR; TCRdb keeps only in-frame clonotypes and omits some of them. The data show hundreds of thousands of clones, roughly two thirds seen once. The sample was PBMCs, taken after 36 months of ibrutinib treatment. This TCR derives from a human donor with chronic lymphocytic leukemia. This chain uses TRBV7-9 with TRBJ2-1, with D perhaps matching TRBD1 or TRBD2 (5 bases each). As DNA, the CDR3 is TGTGCCAGCAGCTTAGAGTGGGGACGGGATGAGCAGTTCTTC. It is translated as CASSLEWGRDEQFF.